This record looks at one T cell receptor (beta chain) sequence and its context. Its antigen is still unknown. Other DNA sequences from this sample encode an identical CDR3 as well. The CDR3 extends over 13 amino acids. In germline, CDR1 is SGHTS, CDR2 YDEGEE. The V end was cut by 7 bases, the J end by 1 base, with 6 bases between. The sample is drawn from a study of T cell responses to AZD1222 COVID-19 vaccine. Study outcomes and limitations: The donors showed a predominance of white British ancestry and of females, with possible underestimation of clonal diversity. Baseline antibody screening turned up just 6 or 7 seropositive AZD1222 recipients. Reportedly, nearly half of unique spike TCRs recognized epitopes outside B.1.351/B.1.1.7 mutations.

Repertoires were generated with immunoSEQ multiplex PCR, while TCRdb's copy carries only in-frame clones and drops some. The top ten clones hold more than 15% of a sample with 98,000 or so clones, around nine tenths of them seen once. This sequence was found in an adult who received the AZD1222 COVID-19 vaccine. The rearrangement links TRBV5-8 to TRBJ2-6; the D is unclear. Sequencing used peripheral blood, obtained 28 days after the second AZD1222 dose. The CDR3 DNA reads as TGTGCCAGCCGGAGATCTGGGGCCAACGTCCTGACTTTC. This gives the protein CASRRSGANVLTF.